The sequence of this T cell receptor (beta chain) was determined in a study of blood T cell repertoires in COVID-19. For the study at large: From T cells, B-cell-depleted T cells, or PBMCs came the material, which was cDNA or gDNA.

Trimming removed 7 bases at V and 0 bases at J, with 8 bases between. The CDR3 loop spans 14 amino acids. Germline CDR1 and CDR2: KGHDR and SFDVKD. In the source study's methods: The authors estimated nucleated cell counts from reference gene primer amplification. Here immunoSEQ multiplex PCR was the method, and the copy in TCRdb shows in-frame clones only, minus some. The V and J calls and clone size were taken over from that table, and D and trimming were inferred from the DNA. The repertoire has around 250,000 clones, roughly nine tenths of them found once; the top ten carry about 1.2%. This clone was seen just once.

This chain joins TRBV24-1 and TRBJ1-4; D remains ambiguous. The sequence was obtained from a human donor in a cohort exposed to, infected with or recovered from COVID-19 (not recorded which). The donor label of this sample is uncertain. The sample consisted of PBMCs or T cells enriched from blood (not recorded which). CDR3 loop: CATREAATNEKLFF. CDR3 bases: TGTGCCACCAGAGAGGCTGCAACTAATGAAAAACTGTTTTTT.